Listed below are T cell receptor beta chains from one sample, sequenced in a study of technical replicates of blood from several donors. Using immunoSEQ multiplex PCR, the repertoire was profiled, and TCRdb retains in-frame clones only, with some absent. The sample holds around 80,000 clones, about 91% seen once. The sequencing sample was made of T cells isolated from PBMCs. The receptors were gathered from a human donor in good health. Both conserved end residues are part of each CDR3. The D gene is left open where the match is weak.

D gene,J gene,V gene,CDR3 protein
.,TRBJ2-1,TRBV5-1,CASSFPGEVNEQFF
.,TRBJ1-5,TRBV10-3,CAIRDGNSNQPQHF
.,TRBJ2-1,TRBV15,CATSRDSLNNEQFF
.,TRBJ1-2,TRBV5-4,CASRKESPPIYGYTF
.,TRBJ1-2,TRBV6-5,CASRAGTLSRGYTF
TRBD2,TRBJ2-5,TRBV28,CASSALGLAGKETQYF
.,TRBJ1-3,TRBV19,CASSILQGAGNTIYF
TRBD1,TRBJ2-5,TRBV28,CASRSGGAEQETQYF
TRBD2,TRBJ2-3,TRBV9,CASSAGTSGAISTDTQYF
TRBD1,TRBJ2-7,TRBV5-1,CASSLDRGIYEQYF
TRBD1,TRBJ1-2,TRBV5-1,CASYPIQGAYDGYTF
TRBD1,TRBJ1-2,TRBV28,CASRASGTEVYGYTF
TRBD2,TRBJ2-1,TRBV27,CASSYSGSQYNEQFF
.,TRBJ2-2,TRBV29-1,CSVPQGPGELFF
.,TRBJ2-7,TRBV4-1,CASSRGVGVYEQYF
TRBD1,TRBJ1-1,TRBV9,CASSPRDREIPPEAFF
.,TRBJ2-1,TRBV7-6,CASSRGRTLYNEQFF
TRBD1,TRBJ2-7,TRBV7-9,CASSSRDSHTYEQYF
TRBD2,TRBJ2-1,TRBV6-1,CASRLAGEVRKQFF
.,TRBJ1-4,TRBV25-1,CASSEYREGNEKLFF
.,TRBJ1-2,TRBV28,CASSFGSYGYTF
.,TRBJ2-1,TRBV5-1,CASSLGEKGDEQFF
TRBD2,TRBJ2-7,TRBV5-8,CASSETSGSFPSYEQYF
TRBD1,TRBJ1-1,TRBV7-2,CASSLQTGRPEAFF
.,TRBJ1-5,TRBV10-2,CATSPGVQPQHF
.,TRBJ1-3,TRBV6-1,CASAGRVSSGNTIYF
.,TRBJ2-1,TRBV28,CASYSHLDIFQFF
TRBD1,TRBJ2-7,TRBV20-1,CSAGQIYEQYF
.,TRBJ1-1,TRBV6-6,CASSYPQGARTEAFF
.,TRBJ2-5,TRBV7-7,CASSLGLGYQETQYF
TRBD2,TRBJ2-1,TRBV2,CASSGTSGLNEQFF